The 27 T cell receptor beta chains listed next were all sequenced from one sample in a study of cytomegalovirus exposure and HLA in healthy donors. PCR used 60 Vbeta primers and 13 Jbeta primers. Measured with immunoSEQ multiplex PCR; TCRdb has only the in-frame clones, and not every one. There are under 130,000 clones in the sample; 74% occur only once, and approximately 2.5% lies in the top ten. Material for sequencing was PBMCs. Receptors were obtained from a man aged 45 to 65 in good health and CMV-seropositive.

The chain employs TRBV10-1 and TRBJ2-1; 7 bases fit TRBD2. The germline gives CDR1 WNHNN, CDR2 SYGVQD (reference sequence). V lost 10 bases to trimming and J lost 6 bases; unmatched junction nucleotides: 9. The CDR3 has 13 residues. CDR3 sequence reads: CATSAGTSNEQFF. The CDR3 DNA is TGCGCCACTTCAGCGGGAACGAGCAATGAGCAGTTCTTC.

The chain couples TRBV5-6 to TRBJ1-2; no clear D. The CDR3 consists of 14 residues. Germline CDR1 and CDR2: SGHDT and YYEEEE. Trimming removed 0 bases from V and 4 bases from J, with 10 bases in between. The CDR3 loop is CASSLGFPSYGYTF. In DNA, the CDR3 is TGTGCCAGCAGCTTGGGTTTCCCTTCCTATGGCTACACCTTC.

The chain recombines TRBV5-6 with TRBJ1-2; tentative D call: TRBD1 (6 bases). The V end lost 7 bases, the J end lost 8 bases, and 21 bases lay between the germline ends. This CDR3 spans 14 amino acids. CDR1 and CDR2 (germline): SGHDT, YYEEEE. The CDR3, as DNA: TGTGCCAGCGGAGGGGGGGATCGCCACGGAGGCTACACCTTC. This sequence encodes CASGGGDRHGGYTF.

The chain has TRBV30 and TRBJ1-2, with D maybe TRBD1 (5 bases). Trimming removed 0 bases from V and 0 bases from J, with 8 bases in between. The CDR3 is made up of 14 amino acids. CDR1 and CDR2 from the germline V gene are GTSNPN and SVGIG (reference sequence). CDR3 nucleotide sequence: TGTGCCTGGAGTGTGGACAATACTAACTATGGCTACACCTTC. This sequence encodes CAWSVDNTNYGYTF.

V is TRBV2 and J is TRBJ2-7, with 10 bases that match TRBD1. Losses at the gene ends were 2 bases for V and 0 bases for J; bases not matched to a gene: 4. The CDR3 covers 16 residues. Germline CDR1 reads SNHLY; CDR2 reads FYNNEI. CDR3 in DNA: TGTGCCAGCAGTGAATCGAGGACAGGGGGCTCCTACGAGCAGTACTTC. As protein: CASSESRTGGSYEQYF.

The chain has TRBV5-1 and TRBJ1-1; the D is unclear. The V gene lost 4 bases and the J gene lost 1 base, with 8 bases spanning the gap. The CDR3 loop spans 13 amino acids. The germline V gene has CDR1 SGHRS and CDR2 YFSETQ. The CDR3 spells CASSPDSNTEAFF. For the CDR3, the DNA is TGCGCCAGCAGCCCAGACTCGAACACTGAAGCTTTCTTT. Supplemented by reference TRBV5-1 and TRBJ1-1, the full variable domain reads KAGVTQTPRYLIKTRGQQVTLSCSPISGHRSVSWYQQTPGQGLQFLFEYFSETQRNKGNFPGRFSGRQFSNSRSEMNVSTLELGDSALYLCASSPDSNTEAFFGQGTRLTVV.

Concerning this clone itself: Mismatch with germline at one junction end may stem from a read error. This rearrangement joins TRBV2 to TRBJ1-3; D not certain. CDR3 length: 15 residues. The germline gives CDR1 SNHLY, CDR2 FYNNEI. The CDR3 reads CVSSEEVTSGNTIYF. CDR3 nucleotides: TGTGTCAGCAGTGAGGAGGTCACCTCTGGAAACACCATATATTTT.

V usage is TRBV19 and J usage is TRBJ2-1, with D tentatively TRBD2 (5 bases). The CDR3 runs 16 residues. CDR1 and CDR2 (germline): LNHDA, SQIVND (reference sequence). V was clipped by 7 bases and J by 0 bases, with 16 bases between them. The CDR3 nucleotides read TGTGCCAGTACCCATTCCGGGGATAGCTCCTACAATGAGCAGTTCTTC. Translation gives CASTHSGDSSYNEQFF.

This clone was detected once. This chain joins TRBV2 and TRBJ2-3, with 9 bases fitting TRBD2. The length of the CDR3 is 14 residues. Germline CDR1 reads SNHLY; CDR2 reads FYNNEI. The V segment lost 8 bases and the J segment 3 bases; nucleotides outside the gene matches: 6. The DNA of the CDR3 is TGTGCCAGCCGTCTTAGCGGGGGAACAGATACGCAGTATTTT. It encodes CASRLSGGTDTQYF. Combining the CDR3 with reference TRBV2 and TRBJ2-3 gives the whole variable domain EPEVTQTPSHQVTQMGQEVILRCVPISNHLYFYWYRQILGQKVEFLVSFYNNEISEKSEIFDDQFSVERPDGSNFTLKIRSTKLEDSAMYFCASRLSGGTDTQYFGPGTRLTVL.

The CDR3 region has the DNA TGCGCCAGCAGTAGGGACTATAACTATGGCTACACCTTC. Its translation: CASSRDYNYGYTF. V and J are TRBV4-1 and TRBJ1-2; D may be TRBD1 (5 bases). The CDR3 sequence is 13 residues long. Germline V gene lookup returns CDR1 MGHRA and CDR2 YSYEKL. V was clipped by 6 bases and J by 1 base, with 9 bases between them.

This CDR3 reads CASRGTGSETQYF. CDR3 DNA: TGTGCCAGCAGAGGGACAGGGTCCGAGACCCAGTACTTC. The rearrangement links TRBV6-5 to TRBJ2-5, with 9 bases that match TRBD1. CDR3 size: 13 residues. V was pared by 6 bases and J by 5 bases, with 4 bases of the junction left unmatched. Germline-derived CDR1 and CDR2 are MNHEY and SVGAGI.

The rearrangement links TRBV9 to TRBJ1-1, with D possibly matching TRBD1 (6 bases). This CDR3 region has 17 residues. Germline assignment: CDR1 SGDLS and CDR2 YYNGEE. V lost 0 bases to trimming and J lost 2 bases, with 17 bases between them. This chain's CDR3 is CASSVDVRRGPNTEAFF. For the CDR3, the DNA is TGTGCCAGCAGCGTAGACGTCCGGCGGGGGCCCAACACTGAAGCTTTCTTT.

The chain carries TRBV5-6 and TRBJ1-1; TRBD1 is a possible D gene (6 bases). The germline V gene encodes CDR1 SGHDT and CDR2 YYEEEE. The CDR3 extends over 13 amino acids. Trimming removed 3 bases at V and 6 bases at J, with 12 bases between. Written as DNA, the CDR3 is TGTGCCAGCAGCTGGGGGGGCGCCCCTGAAGCTTTCTTT. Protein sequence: CASSWGGAPEAFF.

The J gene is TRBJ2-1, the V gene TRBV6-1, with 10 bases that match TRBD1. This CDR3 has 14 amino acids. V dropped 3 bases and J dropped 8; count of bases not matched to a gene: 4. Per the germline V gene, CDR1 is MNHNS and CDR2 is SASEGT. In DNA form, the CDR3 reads TGTGCCAGCAGTGAGGGACAGGGGAACTATGAGCAGTTCTTC. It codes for CASSEGQGNYEQFF.

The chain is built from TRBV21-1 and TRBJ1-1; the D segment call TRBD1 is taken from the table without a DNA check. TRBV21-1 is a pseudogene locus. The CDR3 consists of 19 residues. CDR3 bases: TGTGCCAGCAGCGCCGGGACAGGGGGAGTTTGGCTTATTTTCACTGAAGCTTTCTTT. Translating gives CASSAGTGGVWLIFTEAFF.

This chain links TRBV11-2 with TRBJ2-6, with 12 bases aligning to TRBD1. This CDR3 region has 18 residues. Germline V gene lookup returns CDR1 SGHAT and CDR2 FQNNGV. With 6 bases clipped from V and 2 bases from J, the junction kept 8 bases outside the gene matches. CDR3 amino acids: CASRRLRDRGPGANVLTF. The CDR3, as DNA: TGTGCCAGCAGGCGCCTCCGGGACAGGGGGCCTGGGGCCAACGTCCTGACTTTC. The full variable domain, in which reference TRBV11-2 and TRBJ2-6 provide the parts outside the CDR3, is EAGVAQSPRYKIIEKRQSVAFWCNPISGHATLYWYQQILGQGPKLLIQFQNNGVVDDSQLPKDRFSAERLKGVDSTLKIQPAKLEDSAVYLCASRRLRDRGPGANVLTFGAGSRLTVL.

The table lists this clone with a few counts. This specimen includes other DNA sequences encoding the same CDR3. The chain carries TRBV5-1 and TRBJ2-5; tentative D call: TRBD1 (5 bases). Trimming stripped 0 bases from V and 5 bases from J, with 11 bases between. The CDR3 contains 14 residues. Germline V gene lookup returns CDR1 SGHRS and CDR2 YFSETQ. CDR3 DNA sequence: TGCGCCAGCAGCTTGGTCGGACCAGGGGAGACCCAGTACTTC. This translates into CASSLVGPGETQYF.

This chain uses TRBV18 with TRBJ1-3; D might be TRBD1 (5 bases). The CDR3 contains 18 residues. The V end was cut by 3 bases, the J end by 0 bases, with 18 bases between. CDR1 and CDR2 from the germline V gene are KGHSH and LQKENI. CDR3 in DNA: TGTGCCAGCTCACCCCCGTCAGGGCTACATCTCTCTGGAAACACCATATATTTT. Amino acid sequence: CASSPPSGLHLSGNTIYF.

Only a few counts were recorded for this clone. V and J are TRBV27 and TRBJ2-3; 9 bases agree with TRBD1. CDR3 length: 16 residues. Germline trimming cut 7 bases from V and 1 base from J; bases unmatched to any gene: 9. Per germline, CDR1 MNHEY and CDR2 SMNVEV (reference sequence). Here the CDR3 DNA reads TGTGCCAGCATTCCTACAGGGGGCAGTCGCACAGATACGCAGTATTTT. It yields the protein CASIPTGGSRTDTQYF.

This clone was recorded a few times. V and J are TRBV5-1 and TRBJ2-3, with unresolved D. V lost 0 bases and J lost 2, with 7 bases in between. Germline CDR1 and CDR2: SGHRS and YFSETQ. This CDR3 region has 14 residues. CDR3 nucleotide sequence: TGCGCCAGCAGCTTGGAACTCCCCACAGATACGCAGTATTTT. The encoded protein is CASSLELPTDTQYF.

The CDR3 spells CASSLTPFGTSGGLSYEQYF. For the CDR3, the DNA is TGTGCCAGCAGTCTAACCCCATTCGGGACTAGCGGGGGCCTCTCCTACGAGCAGTACTTC. The V and J genes are TRBV28 and TRBJ2-7; TRBD2 aligns across 14 bases. The length of the CDR3 is 20 residues. The germline V gene encodes CDR1 MDHEN and CDR2 SYDVKM. V lost 5 bases to trimming and J lost 0 bases; unmatched junction nucleotides: 15. Supplemented by reference TRBV28 and TRBJ2-7, the full variable domain reads DVKVTQSSRYLVKRTGEKVFLECVQDMDHENMFWYRQDPGLGLRLIYFSYDVKMKEKGDIPEGYSVSREKKERFSLILESASTNQTSMYLCASSLTPFGTSGGLSYEQYFGPGTRLTVT.

CDR3 in amino acids: CASSAGGGRGYTF. CDR3 sequence (DNA): TGTGCCAGCAGCGCCGGCGGGGGGAGAGGCTACACCTTC. The chain carries TRBV25-1 and TRBJ1-2; D is possibly TRBD1 (5 bases). Trimming took 6 bases from V and 8 from J, leaving 16 bases between them. Germline V gene lookup returns CDR1 MGHDK and CDR2 SYGVNS. CDR3 length: 13 amino acids.

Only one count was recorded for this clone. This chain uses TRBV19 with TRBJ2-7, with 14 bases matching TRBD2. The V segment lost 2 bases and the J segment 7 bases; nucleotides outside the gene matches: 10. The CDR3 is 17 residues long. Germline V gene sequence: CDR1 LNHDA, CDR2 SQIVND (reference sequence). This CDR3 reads CASSIWGGLAGAGEQYF. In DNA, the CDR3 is TGTGCCAGTAGTATATGGGGGGGACTAGCGGGAGCTGGAGAGCAGTACTTC.

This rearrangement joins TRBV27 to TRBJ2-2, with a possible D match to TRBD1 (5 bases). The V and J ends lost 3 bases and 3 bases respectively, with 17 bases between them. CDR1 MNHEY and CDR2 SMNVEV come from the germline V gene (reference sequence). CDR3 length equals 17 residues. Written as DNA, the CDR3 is TGTGCCAGCAGTTTCCAGGGAACCCAGGGATACACCGGGGAGCTGTTTTTT. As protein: CASSFQGTQGYTGELFF.

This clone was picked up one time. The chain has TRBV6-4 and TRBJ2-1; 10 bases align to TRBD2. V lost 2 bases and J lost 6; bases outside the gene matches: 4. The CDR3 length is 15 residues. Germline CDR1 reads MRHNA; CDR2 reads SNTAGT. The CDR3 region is CASSDKASGGNEQFF. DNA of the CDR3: TGTGCCAGCAGTGACAAGGCTAGCGGGGGCAATGAGCAGTTCTTC.

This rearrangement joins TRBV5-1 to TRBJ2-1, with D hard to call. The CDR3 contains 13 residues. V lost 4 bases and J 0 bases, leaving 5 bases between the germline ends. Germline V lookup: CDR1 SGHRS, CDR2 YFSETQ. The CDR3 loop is CASSASSYNEQFF. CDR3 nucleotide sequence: TGCGCCAGCAGCGCGAGCTCCTACAATGAGCAGTTCTTC. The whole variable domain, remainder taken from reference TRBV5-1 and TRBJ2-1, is KAGVTQTPRYLIKTRGQQVTLSCSPISGHRSVSWYQQTPGQGLQFLFEYFSETQRNKGNFPGRFSGRQFSNSRSEMNVSTLELGDSALYLCASSASSYNEQFFGPGTRLTVL.

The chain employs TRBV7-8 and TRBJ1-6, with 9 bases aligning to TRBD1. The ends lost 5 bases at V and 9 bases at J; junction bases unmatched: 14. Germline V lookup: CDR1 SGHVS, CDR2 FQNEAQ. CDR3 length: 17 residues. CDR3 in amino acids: CASSLTGGSFLVSPLHF. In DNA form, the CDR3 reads TGTGCCAGCAGCCTTACAGGGGGCTCTTTCTTAGTTTCACCCCTCCACTTT.